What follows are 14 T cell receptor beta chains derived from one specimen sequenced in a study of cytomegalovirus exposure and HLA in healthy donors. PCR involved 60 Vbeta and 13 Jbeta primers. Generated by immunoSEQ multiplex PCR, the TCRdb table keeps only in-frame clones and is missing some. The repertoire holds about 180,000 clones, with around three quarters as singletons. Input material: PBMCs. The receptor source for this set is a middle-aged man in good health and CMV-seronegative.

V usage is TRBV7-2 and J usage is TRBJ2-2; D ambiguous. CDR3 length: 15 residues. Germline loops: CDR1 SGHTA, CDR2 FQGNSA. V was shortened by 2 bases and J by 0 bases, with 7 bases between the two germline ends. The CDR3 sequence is CASSLQATNTGELFF. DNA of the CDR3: TGTGCCAGCAGCTTACAGGCGACGAACACCGGGGAGCTGTTTTTT.

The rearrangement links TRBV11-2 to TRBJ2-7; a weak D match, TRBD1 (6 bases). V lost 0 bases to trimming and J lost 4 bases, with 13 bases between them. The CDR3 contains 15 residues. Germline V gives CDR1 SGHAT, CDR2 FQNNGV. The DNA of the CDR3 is TGTGCCAGCAGCTTAGAAGAACAGGGACCGTACGAGCAGTACTTC. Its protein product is CASSLEEQGPYEQYF. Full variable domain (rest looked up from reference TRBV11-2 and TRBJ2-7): EAGVAQSPRYKIIEKRQSVAFWCNPISGHATLYWYQQILGQGPKLLIQFQNNGVVDDSQLPKDRFSAERLKGVDSTLKIQPAKLEDSAVYLCASSLEEQGPYEQYFGPGTRLTVT.

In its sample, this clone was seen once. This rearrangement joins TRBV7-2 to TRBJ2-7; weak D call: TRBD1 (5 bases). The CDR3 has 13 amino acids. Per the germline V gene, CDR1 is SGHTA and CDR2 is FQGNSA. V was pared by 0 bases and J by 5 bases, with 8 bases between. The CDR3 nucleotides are TGTGCCAGCAGCTTAGCGTGGGGCAACGAGCAGTACTTC. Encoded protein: CASSLAWGNEQYF.

The CDR3 region has the DNA TGTGCCAGCAGTTTAAGGATAGCGGAGCAGTACTTC. Its translation: CASSLRIAEQYF. The J gene is TRBJ2-7, the V gene TRBV28; D possibly corresponds to TRBD2 (5 bases). This CDR3 is built from 12 residues. The V gene lost 2 bases and the J gene lost 7 bases, with 9 bases spanning the gap. The V gene's germline CDR1 is MDHEN and CDR2 SYDVKM. The full variable domain, in which reference TRBV28 and TRBJ2-7 provide the parts outside the CDR3, is DVKVTQSSRYLVKRTGEKVFLECVQDMDHENMFWYRQDPGLGLRLIYFSYDVKMKEKGDIPEGYSVSREKKERFSLILESASTNQTSMYLCASSLRIAEQYFGPGTRLTVT.

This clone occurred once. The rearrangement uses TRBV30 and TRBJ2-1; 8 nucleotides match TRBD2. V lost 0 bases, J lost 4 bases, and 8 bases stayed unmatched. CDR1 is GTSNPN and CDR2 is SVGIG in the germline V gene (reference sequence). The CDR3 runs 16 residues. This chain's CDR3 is CAWSVGGSGIYNEQFF. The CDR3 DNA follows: TGTGCCTGGAGTGTAGGAGGTAGCGGGATTTACAATGAGCAGTTCTTC.

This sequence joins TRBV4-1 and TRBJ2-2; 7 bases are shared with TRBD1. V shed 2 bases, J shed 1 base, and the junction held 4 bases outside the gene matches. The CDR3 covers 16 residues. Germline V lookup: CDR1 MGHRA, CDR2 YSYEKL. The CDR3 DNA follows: TGCGCCAGCAGCCAATACGACAGGGTGAACACCGGGGAGCTGTTTTTT. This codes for CASSQYDRVNTGELFF.

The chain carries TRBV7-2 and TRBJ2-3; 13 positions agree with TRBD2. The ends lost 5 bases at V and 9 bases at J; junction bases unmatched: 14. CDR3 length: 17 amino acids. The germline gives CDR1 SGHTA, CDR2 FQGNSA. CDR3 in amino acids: CASSDSGTSGTLETQYF. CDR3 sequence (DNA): TGTGCCAGCAGCGATTCCGGGACTAGCGGGACCCTCGAGACGCAGTATTTT.

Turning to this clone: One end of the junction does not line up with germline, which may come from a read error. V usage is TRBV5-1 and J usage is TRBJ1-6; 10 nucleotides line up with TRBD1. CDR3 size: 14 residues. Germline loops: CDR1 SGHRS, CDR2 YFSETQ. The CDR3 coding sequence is TGCGCCAGCAGATTGGACAGGGGGGATTCACCCCTCCACTTT. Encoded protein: CASRLDRGDSPLHF.

The CDR3 sequence: CASSPVFDAGETQYF. The DNA for the CDR3 is TGTGCCAGCTCACCGGTATTCGACGCCGGGGAGACCCAGTACTTC. V gene TRBV18 combines with J gene TRBJ2-5; D is ambiguous. The CDR3 spans 15 residues. From germline, CDR1 is KGHSH and CDR2 LQKENI. Trimming took off 3 bases at V and 5 bases at J, with 16 bases between the two ends.

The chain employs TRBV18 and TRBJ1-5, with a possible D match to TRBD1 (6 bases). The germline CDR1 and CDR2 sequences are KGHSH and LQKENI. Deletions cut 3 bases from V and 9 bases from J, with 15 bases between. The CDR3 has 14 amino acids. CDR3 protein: CASSPLDRLGPQHF. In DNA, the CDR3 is TGTGCCAGCTCACCCCTTGACAGGCTGGGGCCCCAGCATTTT. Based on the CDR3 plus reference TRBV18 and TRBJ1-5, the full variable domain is NAGVMQNPRHLVRRRGQEARLRCSPMKGHSHVYWYRQLPEEGLKFMVYLQKENIIDESGMPKERFSAEFPKEGPSILRIQQVVRGDSAAYFCASSPLDRLGPQHFGDGTRLSIL.

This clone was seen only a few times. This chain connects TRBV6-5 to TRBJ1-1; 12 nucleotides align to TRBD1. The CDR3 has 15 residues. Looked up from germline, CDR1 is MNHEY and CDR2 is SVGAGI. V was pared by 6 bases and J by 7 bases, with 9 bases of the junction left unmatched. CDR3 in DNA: TGTGCCAGCAGCCGCAGGGACAGGGGGCCTCGTGAAGCTTTCTTT. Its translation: CASSRRDRGPREAFF.

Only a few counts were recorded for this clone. The CDR3 here is CATSRDQSVAVSSYNEQFF. CDR3 nucleotides: TGTGCCACCAGCAGAGATCAGTCCGTTGCTGTCAGCTCCTACAATGAGCAGTTCTTC. The J gene is TRBJ2-1, the V gene TRBV15; D not certain. V dropped 0 bases and J dropped 0 bases, with 18 bases sitting between them. This CDR3 is 19 amino acids long. CDR1 is LNHNV and CDR2 is YYDKDF in the germline V gene (reference sequence).

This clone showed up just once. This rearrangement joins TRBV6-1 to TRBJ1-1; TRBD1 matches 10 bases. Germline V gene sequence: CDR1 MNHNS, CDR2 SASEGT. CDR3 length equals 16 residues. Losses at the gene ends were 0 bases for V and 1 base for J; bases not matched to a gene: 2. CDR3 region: CASSEAGQGTNTEAFF. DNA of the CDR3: TGTGCCAGCAGTGAAGCGGGACAGGGGACGAACACTGAAGCTTTCTTT.

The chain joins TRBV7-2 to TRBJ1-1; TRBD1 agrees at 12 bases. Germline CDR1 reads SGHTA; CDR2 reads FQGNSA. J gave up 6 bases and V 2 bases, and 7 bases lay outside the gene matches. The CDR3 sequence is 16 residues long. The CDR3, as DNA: TGTGCCAGCAGCTTACGGGGACAGGGGGCGACGGCTGAAGCTTTCTTT. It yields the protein CASSLRGQGATAEAFF.